Following are 19 T cell receptor beta chains from one sample sequenced in a study of cytomegalovirus exposure and HLA in healthy donors. PCR amplification relied on 60 Vbeta primers (plus 13 Jbeta primers). Libraries were prepared by immunoSEQ multiplex PCR; TCRdb keeps only in-frame clonotypes and omits some of them. This table has about 110,000 clones, about 86% appearing once. The specimen was PBMCs. These receptors originate from a man between 35 and 55 years old in good health and CMV-seronegative.

DNA of the CDR3: TGTGCCACCAGCAGATCCACTACAGGGAAATACAATGAGCAGTTCTTC. Translated: CATSRSTTGKYNEQFF. The chain carries TRBV15 and TRBJ2-1, with D possibly being TRBD1 (6 bases). Trimming removed 2 bases from V and 4 bases from J, with 15 bases in between. The CDR3 has 16 amino acids. CDR1 is LNHNV, CDR2 YYDKDF, per germline (reference sequence). Based on the CDR3 plus reference TRBV15 and TRBJ2-1, the full variable domain is DAMVIQNPRYQVTQFGKPVTLSCSQTLNHNVMYWYQQKSSQAPKLLFHYYDKDFNNEADTPDNFQSRRPNTSFCFLDIRSPGLGDTAMYLCATSRSTTGKYNEQFFGPGTRLTVL.

The chain uses TRBV30 and TRBJ1-3; D is unclear. Trimming pared 2 bases from V and 0 bases from J, leaving 11 bases between. The CDR3 is 15 amino acids. Germline V lookup: CDR1 GTSNPN, CDR2 SVGIG (reference sequence). CDR3: CAWSTPRASGNTIYF. Written as DNA, the CDR3 is TGTGCCTGGAGTACCCCGAGGGCCTCTGGAAACACCATATATTTT.

V usage is TRBV5-1 and J usage is TRBJ1-6, with 7 nucleotides matching TRBD1. The germline gives CDR1 SGHRS, CDR2 YFSETQ. Germline trimming cut 4 bases from V and 7 bases from J; bases unmatched to any gene: 11. The CDR3 contains 16 residues. CDR3 nucleotide sequence: TGCGCCAGCAGCCCGGCTTTGGGGACAGCCAATTCACCCCTCCACTTT. This codes for CASSPALGTANSPLHF.

The V gene is TRBV30, the J gene TRBJ1-2; possible D gene TRBD1, 5 bases. The CDR3 runs to 11 residues. The V and J ends lost 3 bases and 8 bases respectively, with 10 bases between them. The germline CDR1 and CDR2 sequences are GTSNPN and SVGIG (reference sequence). The CDR3 sequence is CAWSSGSGYTF. The CDR3 DNA is TGTGCCTGGAGCTCAGGGTCCGGCTACACCTTC.

The rearrangement joins TRBV7-6 to TRBJ1-3; TRBD1 might be the D (5 bases). The CDR3 consists of 17 residues. The germline V gene encodes CDR1 SGHVS and CDR2 FNYEAQ. Trimming stripped 4 bases from V and 2 bases from J, with 18 bases between. The CDR3 coding sequence is TGTGCCAGCAGCTCTACTCCCCCAGGGTCTGCTGGAAACACCATATATTTT. It yields the protein CASSSTPPGSAGNTIYF.

The chain joins TRBV30 to TRBJ1-2, with D maybe TRBD1 (5 bases). V was clipped by 3 bases and J by 6 bases, with 17 bases between them. CDR1 and CDR2 (germline): GTSNPN, SVGIG (reference sequence). The CDR3 consists of 14 residues. The CDR3, as DNA: TGTGCCTGGAGACCCCAAGGGGCAGTCAATGGCTACACCTTC. It specifies CAWRPQGAVNGYTF.

The chain carries TRBV7-8 and TRBJ2-2, with a possible D match to TRBD1 (5 bases). The V end was cut by 0 bases, the J end by 5 bases, with 10 bases between. Looked up from germline, CDR1 is SGHVS and CDR2 is FQNEAQ. The CDR3 loop spans 15 amino acids. CDR3 loop: CASSLAGVQTGELFF. Written as DNA, the CDR3 is TGTGCCAGCAGCTTAGCAGGGGTTCAGACCGGGGAGCTGTTTTTT.

The CDR3 region has the DNA TGTGCCAGCAGCTCTGAAGCTACCCCCTACGAGCAGTACTTC. Translating gives CASSSEATPYEQYF. The chain joins TRBV5-4 to TRBJ2-7; D remains unclear. V lost 3 bases, J lost 2 bases, and 12 bases lay in between. Germline CDR1 SGHNT, CDR2 YYREEE (reference sequence). The CDR3 has 14 amino acids.

The chain recombines TRBV4-2 with TRBJ2-5; D not resolved. Trimming took off 4 bases at V and 0 bases at J, with 3 bases between the two ends. The CDR3 runs 12 residues. The germline gives CDR1 LGHNA, CDR2 YNFKEQ. The CDR3 region is CASSPNQETQYF. DNA for the CDR3: TGTGCCAGCAGCCCCAACCAAGAGACCCAGTACTTC.

J is TRBJ2-2 and V is TRBV27; 8 bases fit TRBD1. V trimming: 6 bases; J trimming: 9 bases; junction bases outside the gene matches: 6. Per germline, CDR1 MNHEY and CDR2 SMNVEV (reference sequence). This CDR3 has 13 residues. The CDR3 DNA reads as TGTGCCAGCAGACAGACAGGGGTTCGGGAGCTGTTTTTT. Its protein product is CASRQTGVRELFF.

The V and J genes are TRBV6-5 and TRBJ1-1; D perhaps matches TRBD1 (6 bases). Trimming took 9 bases from V and 1 from J, leaving 18 bases between them. Per the germline V gene, CDR1 is MNHEY and CDR2 is SVGAGI. There are 15 residues in the CDR3. CDR3 in amino acids: CASQEQGRGNTEAFF. The CDR3 coding sequence is TGTGCCAGTCAAGAACAGGGTAGGGGGAACACTGAAGCTTTCTTT.

This rearrangement joins TRBV5-1 to TRBJ2-1; 11 bases are a match to TRBD1. Trimming removed 4 bases from V and 4 bases from J; junction bases left unmatched: 4. Germline V gene lookup returns CDR1 SGHRS and CDR2 YFSETQ. This CDR3 region has 15 residues. CDR3 nucleotide sequence: TGCGCCAGCAGCACCGGACAGGGGGCATACAATGAGCAGTTCTTC. As protein: CASSTGQGAYNEQFF.

This chain uses TRBV25-1 with TRBJ2-7, with 10 bases matching TRBD2. The CDR3 runs to 15 residues. The V and J ends lost 4 bases and 4 bases, in that order; junction bases with no gene match: 7. Germline CDR1 reads MGHDK; CDR2 reads SYGVNS. CDR3 protein: CASSASGGGRYEQYF. The CDR3 region has the DNA TGTGCCAGCAGTGCGAGCGGGGGGGGCCGGTACGAGCAGTACTTC.

The chain employs TRBV19 and TRBJ1-1; D unclear. The CDR3 has 11 residues. V was shortened by 3 bases and J by 9 bases, with 8 bases between the two germline ends. CDR1 and CDR2 (germline): LNHDA, SQIVND (reference sequence). The CDR3 coding sequence is TGTGCCAGTAGTATTATTGGCAAAGCTTTCTTT. It yields the protein CASSIIGKAFF.

This chain links TRBV4-3 with TRBJ1-1; 7 bases agree with TRBD1. This CDR3 is 15 amino acids long. Unmatched junction bases numbered 8, after V lost 0 bases and J lost 7 bases. Per the germline V gene, CDR1 is LGHNA and CDR2 is YSLEER. This CDR3 is CASSQDRLDRVEAFF. The CDR3 nucleotides are TGCGCCAGCAGCCAAGATCGCCTCGACAGGGTTGAAGCTTTCTTT.

The rearrangement joins TRBV5-4 to TRBJ1-1; TRBD1 is a possible D gene (6 bases). The CDR3 length is 13 residues. Germline loops: CDR1 SGHNT, CDR2 YYREEE (reference sequence). V dropped 4 bases and J dropped 3 bases, with 10 bases sitting between them. The CDR3 is CASSLTGYTEAFF. In DNA, the CDR3 is TGTGCCAGCAGCCTGACAGGATACACTGAAGCTTTCTTT.

The chain couples TRBV19 to TRBJ1-6; possibly TRBD1 for D (5 bases). CDR3 length: 13 residues. The germline V gene encodes CDR1 LNHDA and CDR2 SQIVND (reference sequence). Trimming took 9 bases from V and 7 from J, leaving 13 bases between them. CDR3 residues: CASQGKGNSPLHF. CDR3 sequence (DNA): TGTGCCAGCCAGGGTAAGGGGAATTCACCCCTCCACTTT.

The chain has TRBV25-1 and TRBJ1-1, with 8 bases aligning to TRBD1. V lost 5 bases to trimming and J lost 1 base; unmatched junction nucleotides: 3. The length of the CDR3 is 14 residues. Looked up from germline, CDR1 is MGHDK and CDR2 is SYGVNS. The chain's CDR3 is CASSPTGANTEAFF. The CDR3 nucleotides read TGTGCCAGCAGTCCGACAGGGGCGAACACTGAAGCTTTCTTT.

This chain links TRBV28 with TRBJ1-5; D ambiguous. The germline CDR1 and CDR2 sequences are MDHEN and SYDVKM. Trimming shortened V by 6 bases and J by 6 bases, and 12 bases separated the two germline ends. The CDR3 loop spans 13 amino acids. The CDR3 loop reads CASSRTGIQPQHF. CDR3 nucleotides: TGTGCCAGCAGCCGGACGGGGATTCAGCCCCAGCATTTT.